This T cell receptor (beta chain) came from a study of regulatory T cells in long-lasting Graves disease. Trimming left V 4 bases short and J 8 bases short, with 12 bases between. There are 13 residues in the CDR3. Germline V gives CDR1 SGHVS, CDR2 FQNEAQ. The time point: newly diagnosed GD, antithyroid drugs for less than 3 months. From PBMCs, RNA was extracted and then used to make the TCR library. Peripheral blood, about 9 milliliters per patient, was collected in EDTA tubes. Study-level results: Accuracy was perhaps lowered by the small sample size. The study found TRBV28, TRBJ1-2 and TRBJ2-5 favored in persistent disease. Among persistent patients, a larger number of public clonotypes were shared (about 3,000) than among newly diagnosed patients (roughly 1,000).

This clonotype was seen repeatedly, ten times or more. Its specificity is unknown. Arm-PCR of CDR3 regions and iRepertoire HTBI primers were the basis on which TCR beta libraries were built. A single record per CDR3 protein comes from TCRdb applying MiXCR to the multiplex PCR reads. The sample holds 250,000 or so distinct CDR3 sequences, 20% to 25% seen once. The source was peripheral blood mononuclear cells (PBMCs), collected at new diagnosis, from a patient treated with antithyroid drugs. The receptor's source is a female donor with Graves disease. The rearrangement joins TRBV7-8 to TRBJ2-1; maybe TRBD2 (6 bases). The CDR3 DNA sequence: TGTGCCAGCAGCTGGGTAGCGGCGCATGAGCAGTTCTTC. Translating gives CASSWVAAHEQFF.